Listed here is a single T cell receptor (beta chain). A multiplex PCR was run with 60 Vbeta primers and 13 Jbeta primers. Sequencing was performed with immunoSEQ multiplex PCR; in TCRdb, only in-frame clones are kept and a portion is missing. The sample has about 140,000 clones; around three quarters are singletons. The CDR3 is made up of 17 amino acids. Per the germline V gene, CDR1 is LNHNV and CDR2 is YYDKDF (reference sequence). Trimming removed 0 bases from V and 0 bases from J, with 12 bases in between. This entry belongs to a study of cytomegalovirus exposure and HLA in healthy donors. The receptor comes from a woman under 30 in good health and CMV-seropositive. The genes are TRBV15 and TRBJ1-3; D gene uncertain. The specimen sequenced was PBMCs. The chain's CDR3 is CATSRERVRLSGNTIYF. In DNA form, the CDR3 reads TGTGCCACCAGCAGAGAGCGAGTGAGACTCTCTGGAAACACCATATATTTT.